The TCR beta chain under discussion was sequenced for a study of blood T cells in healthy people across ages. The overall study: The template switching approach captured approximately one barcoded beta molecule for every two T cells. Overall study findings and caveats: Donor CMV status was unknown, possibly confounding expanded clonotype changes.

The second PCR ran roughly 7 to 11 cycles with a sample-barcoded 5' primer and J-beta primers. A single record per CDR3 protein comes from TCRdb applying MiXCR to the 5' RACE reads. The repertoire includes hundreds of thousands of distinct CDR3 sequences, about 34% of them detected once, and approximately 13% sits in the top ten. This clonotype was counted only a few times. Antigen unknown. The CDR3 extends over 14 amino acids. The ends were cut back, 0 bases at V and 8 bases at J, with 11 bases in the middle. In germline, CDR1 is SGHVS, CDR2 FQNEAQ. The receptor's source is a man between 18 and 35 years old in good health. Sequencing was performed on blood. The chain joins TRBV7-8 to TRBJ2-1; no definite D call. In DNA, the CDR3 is TGTGCCAGCAGCTTAGCGCTCAATCGGGATGAGCAGTTCTTC. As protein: CASSLALNRDEQFF. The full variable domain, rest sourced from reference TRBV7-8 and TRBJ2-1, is GAGVSQSPRYKVAKRGQDVALRCDPISGHVSLFWYQQALGQGPEFLTYFQNEAQLDKSGLPSDRFFAERPEGSVSTLKIQRTQQEDSAVYLCASSLALNRDEQFFGPGTRLTVL.